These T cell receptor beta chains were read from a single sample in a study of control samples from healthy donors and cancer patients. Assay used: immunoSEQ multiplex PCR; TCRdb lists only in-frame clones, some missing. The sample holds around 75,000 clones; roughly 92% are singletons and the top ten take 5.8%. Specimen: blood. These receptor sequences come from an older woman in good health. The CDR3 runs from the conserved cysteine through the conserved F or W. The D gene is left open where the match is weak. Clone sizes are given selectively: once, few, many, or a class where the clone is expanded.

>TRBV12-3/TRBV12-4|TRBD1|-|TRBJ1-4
TGTGCCAGCACCCAGGGGGCGAATGAAAAACTGTTTTTT
CASTQGANEKLFF
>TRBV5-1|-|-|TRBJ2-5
TGCGCCAGCAGCTTGGTGCCTCAAGAGACCCAGTACTTC
CASSLVPQETQYF
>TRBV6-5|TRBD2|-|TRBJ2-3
TGTGCCAGCAATCCCAGCGCTAGCGGGGATACGCAGTATTTT
CASNPSASGDTQYF
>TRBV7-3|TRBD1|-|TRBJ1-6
TGTGCCAGCAGCGACCAGGGACAGGGGAATAATTCACCCCTCCACTTT
CASSDQGQGNNSPLHF
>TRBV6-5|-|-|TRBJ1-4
TGTGCCAGCAGGTCACAGGGTTCTAATGAAAAACTGTTTTTT
CASRSQGSNEKLFF
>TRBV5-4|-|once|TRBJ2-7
TGTGCCAGCAGCTTGGATGGACAGACGAGGTACGAGCAGTACTTC
CASSLDGQTRYEQYF
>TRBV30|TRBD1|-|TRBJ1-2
TGTGCCTGGAGTGTAGGGGCAGGGGGCCTCTATGGCTACACCTTC
CAWSVGAGGLYGYTF
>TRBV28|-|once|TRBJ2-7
TGTGCCAGCAGTTCACACTACGAGCAGTACTTC
CASSSHYEQYF
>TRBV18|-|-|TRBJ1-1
TGTGCCAGCTCGCCCGGGCGGCGTAGTACTGAAGCTTTCTTT
CASSPGRRSTEAFF
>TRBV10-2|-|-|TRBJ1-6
TGCGCCAGCAGCAAGGGAGGGGATGATAATTCACCCCTCCACTTT
CASSKGGDDNSPLHF
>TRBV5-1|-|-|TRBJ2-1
TGCGCCAGCAACCCTGGAGACTACTACAATGAGCAGTTCTTC
CASNPGDYYNEQFF
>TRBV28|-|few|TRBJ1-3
TGTGCCAGCTCTGGCCCAGCGGGAGGAAACACCATATATTTT
CASSGPAGGNTIYF
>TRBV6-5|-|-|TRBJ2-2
TGTGCCAGCATGAGGGAATGGGACACCGGGGAGCTGTTTTTT
CASMREWDTGELFF
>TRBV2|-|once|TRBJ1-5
TGTGCCAGCAGTGAACAGGGTCGGAATCAGCCCCAGCATTTT
CASSEQGRNQPQHF
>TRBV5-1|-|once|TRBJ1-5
TGCGCCAGCAGCTTGCAAGGGGGCAATCAGCCCCAGCATTTT
CASSLQGGNQPQHF
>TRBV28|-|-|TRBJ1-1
TGTGCCAGCAGTTTCTCGGGGAACACTGAAGCTTTCTTT
CASSFSGNTEAFF
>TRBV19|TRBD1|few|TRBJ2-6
TGTGCCAGTAGTATAGGGACAGGACCCTCTGGGGCCAACGTCCTGACTTTC
CASSIGTGPSGANVLTF
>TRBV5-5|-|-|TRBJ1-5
TGTGCCAGCAGCTTGTCCCCGGATCAGCCCCAGCATTTT
CASSLSPDQPQHF
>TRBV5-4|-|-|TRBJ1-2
TGTGCCAGCAGTGGTCGTCAGGGTAACTATGGCTACACCTTC
CASSGRQGNYGYTF
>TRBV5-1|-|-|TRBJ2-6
TGCGCCAGCAGTCGGGGCTCTGGGGCCAACGTCCTGACTTTC
CASSRGSGANVLTF
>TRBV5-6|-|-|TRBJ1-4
TGTGCCAGCAGCTTGTCCGGCGGATACTTTCGTGAAAAACTGTTTTTT
CASSLSGGYFREKLFF
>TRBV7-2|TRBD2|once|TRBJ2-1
TGTGCCAGCAGCGGAGGGAGACTAGCGGGAACCCCCTACAATGAGCAGTTCTTC
CASSGGRLAGTPYNEQFF
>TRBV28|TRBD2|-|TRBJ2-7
TGTGCCAGCAGTTTTTTTAGCGGGAGTGGGGAGCAGTACTTC
CASSFFSGSGEQYF
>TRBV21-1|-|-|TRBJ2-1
TGTGCCAGCAGAAATCTACACGGACGGCGACTGAGCTCCTACAATGAGCAGTTCTTC
CASRNLHGRRLSSYNEQFF